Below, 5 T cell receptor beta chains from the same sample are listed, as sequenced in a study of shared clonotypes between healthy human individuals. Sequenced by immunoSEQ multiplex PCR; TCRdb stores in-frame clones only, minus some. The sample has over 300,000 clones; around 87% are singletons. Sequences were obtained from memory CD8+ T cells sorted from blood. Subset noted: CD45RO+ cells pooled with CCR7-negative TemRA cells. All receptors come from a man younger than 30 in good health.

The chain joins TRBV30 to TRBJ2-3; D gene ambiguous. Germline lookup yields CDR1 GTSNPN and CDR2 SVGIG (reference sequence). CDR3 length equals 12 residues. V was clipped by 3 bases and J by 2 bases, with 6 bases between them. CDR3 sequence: CAWSHITDTQYF. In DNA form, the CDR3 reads TGTGCCTGGAGCCACATCACAGATACGCAGTATTTT. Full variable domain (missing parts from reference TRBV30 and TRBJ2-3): SQTIHQWPATLVQPVGSPLSLECTVEGTSNPNLYWYRQAAGRGLQLLFYSVGIGQISSEVPQNLSASRPQDRQFILSSKKLLLSDSGFYLCAWSHITDTQYFGPGTRLTVL.

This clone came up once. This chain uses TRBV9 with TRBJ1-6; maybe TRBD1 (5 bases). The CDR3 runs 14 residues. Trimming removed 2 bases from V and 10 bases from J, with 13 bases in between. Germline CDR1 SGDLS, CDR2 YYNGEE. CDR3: CASSVGQGGSPLHF. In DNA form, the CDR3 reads TGTGCCAGCAGCGTCGGGCAGGGAGGATCACCCCTCCACTTT.

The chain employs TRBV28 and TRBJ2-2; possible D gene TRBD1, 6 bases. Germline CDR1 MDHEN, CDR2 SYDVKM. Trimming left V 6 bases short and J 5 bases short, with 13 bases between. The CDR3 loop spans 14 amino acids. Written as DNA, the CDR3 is TGTGCCAGCAGCCCAAGGACAGCAACCGGGGAGCTGTTTTTT. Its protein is CASSPRTATGELFF. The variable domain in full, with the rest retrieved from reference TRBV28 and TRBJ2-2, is DVKVTQSSRYLVKRTGEKVFLECVQDMDHENMFWYRQDPGLGLRLIYFSYDVKMKEKGDIPEGYSVSREKKERFSLILESASTNQTSMYLCASSPRTATGELFFGEGSRLTVL.

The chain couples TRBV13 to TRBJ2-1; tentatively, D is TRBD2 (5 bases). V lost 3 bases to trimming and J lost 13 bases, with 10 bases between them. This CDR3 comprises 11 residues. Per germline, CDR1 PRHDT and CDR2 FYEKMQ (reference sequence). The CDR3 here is CASSFDYRQFF. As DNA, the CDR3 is TGTGCCAGCAGCTTTGACTATCGACAGTTCTTC.

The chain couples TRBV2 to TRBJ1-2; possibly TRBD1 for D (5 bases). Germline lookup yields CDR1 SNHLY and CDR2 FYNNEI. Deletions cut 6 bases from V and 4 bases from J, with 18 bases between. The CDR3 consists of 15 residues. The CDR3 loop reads CASSKMGGLLYGYTF. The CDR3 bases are TGTGCCAGCAGCAAAATGGGGGGACTTCTCTATGGCTACACCTTC.